A selection of T cell receptor beta chains follows, all from one sample in a study of shared T cell receptors in the human thymus. The data were produced by immunoSEQ multiplex PCR, yet TCRdb's version contains in-frame clones alone and is incomplete. The repertoire holds 550,000 to 800,000 clones, with roughly 85% as singletons. A further study also used this sample, focusing on human thymus T cells.

The source material was thymocytes. These receptors were collected from a girl under three years old with a congenital heart defect. Each CDR3 is given with its conserved first and last residue. The D gene is left open where the match is weak. Clone size appears in some rows only: once, few, many, or a class for an expanded clone.

clone_size: .; d_call: .; v_call: TRBV28; j_call: TRBJ1-3; cdr3_aa: CASSAPGRRDSGNTIYF; cdr3_nt: TGTGCCAGCAGTGCTCCAGGGAGGAGGGACTCTGGAAACACCATATATTTT
clone_size: .; d_call: .; v_call: TRBV6-5; j_call: TRBJ1-4; cdr3_aa: CASSERQFNEKLFF; cdr3_nt: TGTGCCAGCAGTGAGAGACAGTTTAATGAAAAACTGTTTTTT
clone_size: .; d_call: .; v_call: TRBV20-1; j_call: TRBJ1-2; cdr3_aa: CSAMQNYGYTF; cdr3_nt: TGCAGTGCTATGCAGAACTATGGCTACACCTTC
clone_size: .; d_call: .; v_call: TRBV19; j_call: TRBJ2-3; cdr3_aa: CASSISDWGGELTDTQYF; cdr3_nt: TGTGCCAGTAGTATATCGGATTGGGGCGGGGAACTCACAGATACGCAGTATTTT
clone_size: .; d_call: .; v_call: TRBV7-6; j_call: TRBJ1-3; cdr3_aa: CASSKGGETSGNTIYF; cdr3_nt: TGTGCCAGCAGCAAAGGGGGGGAGACCTCTGGAAACACCATATATTTT
clone_size: .; d_call: .; v_call: TRBV2; j_call: TRBJ1-2; cdr3_aa: CARMTESTHGYTF; cdr3_nt: TGTGCCAGAATGACAGAGAGTACTCATGGCTACACCTTC
clone_size: .; d_call: TRBD1; v_call: TRBV28; j_call: TRBJ1-2; cdr3_aa: CASSLPPTGINYGYTF; cdr3_nt: TGTGCCAGCAGTTTACCCCCGACAGGGATTAACTATGGCTACACCTTC
clone_size: .; d_call: .; v_call: TRBV27; j_call: TRBJ1-5; cdr3_aa: CASSSYLAGNNQPQHF; cdr3_nt: TGTGCCAGCAGTAGTTACCTCGCAGGTAACAATCAGCCCCAGCATTTT
clone_size: few; d_call: TRBD1; v_call: TRBV5-4; j_call: TRBJ2-1; cdr3_aa: CASSLDRATYNEQFF; cdr3_nt: TGTGCCAGCAGCTTAGACAGGGCGACCTACAATGAGCAGTTCTTC
clone_size: .; d_call: .; v_call: TRBV5-4; j_call: TRBJ2-5; cdr3_aa: CASSLRQPKETQYF; cdr3_nt: TGTGCCAGCAGCTTGAGACAGCCTAAAGAGACCCAGTACTTC
clone_size: .; d_call: TRBD1; v_call: TRBV15; j_call: TRBJ2-3; cdr3_aa: CATSADRGRTDTQYF; cdr3_nt: TGTGCCACCAGCGCCGACAGGGGGCGCACAGATACGCAGTATTTT
clone_size: .; d_call: .; v_call: TRBV4-1; j_call: TRBJ1-6; cdr3_aa: CASSQDWWSGQNSPLHF; cdr3_nt: TGCGCCAGCAGCCAAGATTGGTGGAGCGGACAGAATTCACCCCTCCACTTT
clone_size: .; d_call: .; v_call: TRBV5-1; j_call: TRBJ1-4; cdr3_aa: CASSLAGVWEKLFF; cdr3_nt: TGCGCCAGCAGCTTGGCAGGGGTTTGGGAAAAACTGTTTTTT
clone_size: .; d_call: .; v_call: TRBV9; j_call: TRBJ1-1; cdr3_aa: CASTKMNTEAFF; cdr3_nt: TGTGCCAGTACAAAAATGAACACTGAAGCTTTCTTT
clone_size: .; d_call: .; v_call: TRBV6-5; j_call: TRBJ2-5; cdr3_aa: CASRTFDGGGETQYF; cdr3_nt: TGTGCCAGCAGAACCTTCGACGGGGGAGGAGAGACCCAGTACTTC
clone_size: .; d_call: TRBD1; v_call: TRBV2; j_call: TRBJ1-1; cdr3_aa: CASSEDRPNTEAFF; cdr3_nt: TGTGCCAGCAGTGAGGACAGGCCTAACACTGAAGCTTTCTTT
clone_size: .; d_call: .; v_call: TRBV6-1; j_call: TRBJ1-1; cdr3_aa: CASSVGRGDQSLNTEAFF; cdr3_nt: TGTGCCAGCAGTGTAGGGAGGGGTGACCAGAGCCTGAACACTGAAGCTTTCTTT
clone_size: .; d_call: TRBD1; v_call: TRBV5-4; j_call: TRBJ1-2; cdr3_aa: CASSLAGGANYGYTF; cdr3_nt: TGTGCCAGCAGCTTGGCAGGGGGCGCGAACTATGGCTACACCTTC
clone_size: .; d_call: .; v_call: TRBV7-9; j_call: TRBJ1-1; cdr3_aa: CASSPSFGTLNTEAFF; cdr3_nt: TGTGCCAGCAGCCCTAGCTTTGGCACCTTGAACACTGAAGCTTTCTTT
clone_size: .; d_call: .; v_call: TRBV7-9; j_call: TRBJ1-5; cdr3_aa: CASSLGPGTDNQPQHF; cdr3_nt: TGTGCCAGCAGTCTGGGGCCAGGGACTGACAATCAGCCCCAGCATTTT
clone_size: .; d_call: TRBD1; v_call: TRBV6-6; j_call: TRBJ1-1; cdr3_aa: CASSRDGTESTEAFF; cdr3_nt: TGTGCCAGCAGTAGAGACGGGACAGAGTCCACTGAAGCTTTCTTT
clone_size: .; d_call: TRBD1; v_call: TRBV30; j_call: TRBJ1-2; cdr3_aa: CAWSPPIGTGGVKDYGYTF; cdr3_nt: TGTGCCTGGAGTCCTCCAATCGGGACAGGGGGCGTTAAGGACTATGGCTACACCTTC